These T cell receptor beta chains were read from a single sample in a study of STAT5B mutations in CD4+ large granular lymphocyte leukemia. Measured with immunoSEQ multiplex PCR; TCRdb has only the in-frame clones, and not every one. The data show some 30,000 clones, around 74% seen once. Material: CD4+ T cells from blood buffy coats. Every receptor here comes from a human donor in good health. Both conserved end residues are part of each CDR3. D genes are given only for firm matches. A row's size may be missing; if present it is once, few, many or a size class.

clone_size	v_call	j_call	d_call	cdr3_aa	cdr3_nt
few	TRBV19	TRBJ1-1	.	CASSPRGILALAGGTEAFF	TGTGCCAGTAGTCCCCGGGGGATCCTGGCCTTGGCCGGAGGGACTGAAGCTTTCTTT
.	TRBV6-5	TRBJ1-1	TRBD1	CASRIQGGWAFF	TGTGCCAGCAGAATACAGGGGGGTTGGGCTTTCTTT
.	TRBV5-5	TRBJ1-3	.	CASSFGGNGNTIYF	TGTGCCAGCAGCTTCGGGGGGAACGGAAACACCATATATTTT
.	TRBV20-1	TRBJ2-1	.	CSGRTYNEQFF	TGCAGCGGGAGAACCTACAATGAGCAGTTCTTC
.	TRBV6-1	TRBJ2-2	.	CASRAFANTGELFF	TGTGCCAGCAGGGCGTTTGCGAACACCGGGGAGCTGTTTTTT
.	TRBV28	TRBJ1-2	.	CASIPTGLTLRGYTF	TGTGCCAGCATCCCGACGGGGCTCACTCTACGAGGCTACACCTTC
.	TRBV6-1	TRBJ2-2	TRBD1	CASQAGTGNTGELFF	TGTGCCAGTCAAGCCGGGACAGGGAACACCGGGGAGCTGTTTTTT
.	TRBV19	TRBJ1-2	TRBD1	CASSQRGQGYGYTF	TGTGCCAGTAGTCAGCGGGGACAGGGTTATGGCTACACCTTC
.	TRBV11-2	TRBJ1-4	.	CASSRHARSENEKLFF	TGTGCCAGCAGCCGTCATGCACGGAGCGAAAATGAAAAACTGTTTTTT
.	TRBV19	TRBJ1-5	.	CASRAIGQVRHF	TGTGCCAGTAGGGCTATAGGGCAGGTGCGGCATTTT
.	TRBV28	TRBJ1-5	TRBD1	CASRHNTGGWDQPQHF	TGTGCCAGCAGACATAACACAGGGGGGTGGGATCAGCCCCAGCATTTT
.	TRBV5-1	TRBJ2-7	TRBD2	CASSLSGNYEQYF	TGCGCCAGCAGCTTGAGCGGGAACTACGAGCAGTACTTC
.	TRBV19	TRBJ1-4	.	CASSIPEGGQKLFF	TGTGCCAGTAGTATCCCTGAAGGAGGACAAAAACTGTTTTTT
.	TRBV9	TRBJ1-1	.	CASSGVSGWNTEAFF	TGTGCCAGCAGCGGAGTCAGCGGCTGGAACACTGAAGCTTTCTTT
once	TRBV5-8	TRBJ2-5	TRBD2	CASSLGLAGGPEETQYF	TGTGCCAGCAGCTTGGGACTAGCGGGAGGGCCGGAGGAGACCCAGTACTTC
.	TRBV11-3	TRBJ1-1	TRBD1	CASSHRTGLNTEAFF	TGTGCCAGCAGCCATCGGACAGGATTGAACACTGAAGCTTTCTTT
few	TRBV6-5	TRBJ1-1	.	CASTPGRGNTEAFF	TGTGCCAGCACCCCTGGGCGGGGGAACACTGAAGCTTTCTTT
.	TRBV19	TRBJ1-3	.	CASTKGHREGNTIYF	TGTGCCAGTACCAAGGGTCACAGGGAAGGAAACACCATATATTTT
once	TRBV6-1	TRBJ2-1	TRBD1	CASSEGTGGSYNEQFF	TGTGCCAGCAGTGAAGGGACAGGAGGCTCCTACAATGAGCAGTTCTTC
.	TRBV28	TRBJ2-7	TRBD1	CASSPHPDRAYEQYF	TGTGCCAGCAGTCCTCACCCGGACAGGGCCTACGAGCAGTACTTC
.	TRBV7-2	TRBJ2-3	TRBD2	CASSSTSSGATQYF	TGTGCCAGCAGCTCCACCTCTAGCGGGGCAACGCAGTATTTT
few	TRBV11-3	TRBJ2-1	.	CASSRDPSVVYNEQFF	TGTGCCAGCAGCCGCGACCCTAGCGTCGTCTACAATGAGCAGTTCTTC
.	TRBV5-6	TRBJ1-4	.	CASSRGGGALEEKLFF	TGTGCCAGCAGCCGGGGGGGCGGGGCCTTGGAGGAAAAACTGTTTTTT
few	TRBV4-1	TRBJ2-5	TRBD1	CASKRTGFGGETQYF	TGCGCCAGCAAGAGGACAGGGTTCGGTGGAGAGACCCAGTACTTC
.	TRBV7-9	TRBJ2-5	.	CASRRTPPQETQYF	TGTGCCAGCAGACGGACCCCGCCTCAAGAGACCCAGTACTTC
.	TRBV6-5	TRBJ2-7	.	CASTKGSVRGLYF	TGTGCCAGCACCAAGGGGTCAGTCAGGGGTCTGTACTTC
.	TRBV5-4	TRBJ2-7	TRBD2	CASSLASGEQYEQYF	TGTGCCAGCAGCTTGGCCAGCGGGGAACAGTACGAGCAGTACTTC
.	TRBV4-2	TRBJ1-1	.	CASSPSKGEAFF	TGTGCCAGCAGCCCATCCAAGGGTGAAGCTTTCTTT
.	TRBV5-5	TRBJ2-2	.	CASILGGMTGELFF	TGTGCCAGCATTCTTGGCGGGATGACGGGGGAGCTGTTTTTT
few	TRBV10-3	TRBJ1-2	TRBD1	CAISDPRDRGLNYGYTF	TGTGCCATCAGTGACCCAAGGGACAGGGGGCTGAACTATGGCTACACCTTC
few	TRBV28	TRBJ1-5	.	CASSPTRNQPQHF	TGTGCCAGCAGCCCCACACGCAATCAGCCCCAGCATTTT
.	TRBV5-8	TRBJ1-5	.	CASSLLLTGGGFVGQPQHF	TGTGCCAGCAGCTTGTTGTTGACAGGAGGAGGGTTTGTCGGTCAGCCCCAGCATTTT
.	TRBV18	TRBJ2-1	.	CASSPADAYNEQFF	TGTGCCAGCTCACCAGCTGACGCCTACAATGAGCAGTTCTTC
.	TRBV5-1	TRBJ2-3	TRBD2	CASSRLAGLTDTQYF	TGCGCCAGCAGTCGACTAGCGGGGTTGACAGATACGCAGTATTTT
few	TRBV9	TRBJ2-2	.	CASTLPLGGSGSTGELFF	TGTGCCAGCACCTTACCCCTAGGGGGGAGCGGATCCACCGGGGAGCTGTTTTTT
once	TRBV14	TRBJ2-3	.	CASSQGFRGTDTQYF	TGTGCCAGCAGCCAAGGGTTTCGCGGCACAGATACGCAGTATTTT
few	TRBV4-1	TRBJ1-4	.	CASSQAPLVTNEKLFF	TGCGCCAGCAGCCAAGCCCCGCTCGTGACTAATGAAAAACTGTTTTTT
.	TRBV5-1	TRBJ1-3	.	CASSLVGSGNTIYF	TGCGCCAGCAGCTTGGTGGGGTCTGGAAACACCATATATTTT
.	TRBV19	TRBJ2-1	.	CPTDGPNEQFF	TGTCCCACAGACGGGCCCAATGAGCAGTTCTTC
.	TRBV7-2	TRBJ1-1	.	CASSLDGSVNTEAFF	TGTGCCAGCAGCTTAGACGGTTCCGTGAACACTGAAGCTTTCTTT
.	TRBV5-1	TRBJ2-1	.	CASSSRSRGLDYNEQFF	TGCGCCAGCAGCTCCCGTAGTCGGGGGCTGGACTACAATGAGCAGTTCTTC
.	TRBV27	TRBJ1-5	.	CASRTGNQPQHF	TGTGCCAGCAGGACAGGCAATCAGCCCCAGCATTTT
.	TRBV7-2	TRBJ1-1	.	CASSLARETEAFF	TGTGCCAGCAGCTTAGCGAGGGAGACTGAAGCTTTCTTT
few	TRBV5-1	TRBJ1-1	.	CASSLAVPQTTEAFF	TGCGCCAGCAGCTTGGCAGTCCCGCAGACCACTGAAGCTTTCTTT
.	TRBV2	TRBJ1-2	TRBD1	CASSPNRDRGEYGYTF	TGTGCCAGCAGTCCTAACCGGGACAGGGGAGAGTATGGCTACACCTTC